These 16 T cell receptor beta chains were sequenced from one sample in a study of technical replicates of blood from several donors. Repertoires were generated with immunoSEQ multiplex PCR, while TCRdb's copy carries only in-frame clones and drops some. The sample consists of over 60,000 clones, 93% of them appearing once. Sequenced input: T cells isolated from PBMCs. These receptors all come from a human donor in good health.

The chain has TRBV6-5 and TRBJ1-1; TRBD1 aligns across 7 bases. Germline lookup yields CDR1 MNHEY and CDR2 SVGAGI. The CDR3 loop spans 15 amino acids. The V segment lost 4 bases and the J segment 6 bases; nucleotides outside the gene matches: 11. CDR3 residues: CASSFSRDRASEAFF. DNA of the CDR3: TGTGCCAGCAGTTTCTCCCGGGACAGAGCCTCTGAAGCTTTCTTT.

The sample holds a few counts of this clone. The chain uses TRBV19 and TRBJ1-5, with a tentative D call TRBD1 (6 bases). This CDR3 is built from 16 residues. The V gene lost 6 bases and the J gene lost 5 bases, with 20 bases spanning the gap. Germline V CDR1 and CDR2: LNHDA, SQIVND (reference sequence). CDR3 loop: CASSPFRGKIYQPQHF. The CDR3, as DNA: TGTGCCAGTAGCCCCTTCAGGGGAAAAATATATCAGCCCCAGCATTTT.

This clone came up once. The chain has TRBV5-1 and TRBJ1-2; 7 nucleotides match TRBD1. Per germline, CDR1 SGHRS and CDR2 YFSETQ. V gave up 0 bases and J gave up 4 bases; unmatched junction bases: 3. CDR3 size: 14 residues. The CDR3, as DNA: TGCGCCAGCAGCTTGGCGGGACAGATCTATGGCTACACCTTC. Amino acid sequence: CASSLAGQIYGYTF.

The gene calls are TRBV5-1 and TRBJ2-3; 11 positions match TRBD2. Germline V gene sequence: CDR1 SGHRS, CDR2 YFSETQ. The CDR3 consists of 15 residues. After removal of 3 bases from V and 4 bases from J, the junction contained 4 bases not matched to a gene. CDR3 sequence: CASSSLAGGADTQYF. DNA for the CDR3: TGCGCCAGCAGCTCGCTAGCGGGAGGAGCAGATACGCAGTATTTT. Complete variable domain (other parts from reference TRBV5-1 and TRBJ2-3): KAGVTQTPRYLIKTRGQQVTLSCSPISGHRSVSWYQQTPGQGLQFLFEYFSETQRNKGNFPGRFSGRQFSNSRSEMNVSTLELGDSALYLCASSSLAGGADTQYFGPGTRLTVL.

CDR3 residues: CASSPTSPRGEQYF. The CDR3 DNA reads TGTGCCAGCAGCCCGACGTCCCCCAGGGGAGAGCAGTACTTC. The rearrangement uses TRBV7-6 and TRBJ2-7, with a possible D match to TRBD1 (6 bases). The CDR3 totals 14 residues. Germline-derived CDR1 and CDR2 are SGHVS and FNYEAQ. V dropped 5 bases and J dropped 7 bases, with 18 bases sitting between them.

Concerning this clone itself: At one end, the junction sequence differs from germline, possibly due to a read error. The rearrangement uses TRBV5-1 and TRBJ2-1; TRBD2 matches at 12 bases. The CDR3 runs to 15 residues. The germline V gene encodes CDR1 SGHRS and CDR2 YFSETQ. The CDR3 bases are TGCGCCAGCAGCTTGGATCTTCTAGCGGGGGGGCCAATTGTCTTC. Residues: CASSLDLLAGGPIVF.

A single count supports this clone. V and J are TRBV11-2 and TRBJ2-3; D possibly corresponds to TRBD2 (6 bases). The CDR3 loop spans 18 amino acids. V dropped 5 bases and J dropped 3 bases, with 24 bases sitting between them. The germline V gene has CDR1 SGHAT and CDR2 FQNNGV. The CDR3 bases are TGTGCCAGCAGCCAGACTTATAGCGCGGGAAGGGCGACAGATACGCAGTATTTT. The encoded protein is CASSQTYSAGRATDTQYF.

This clone was observed once. V usage is TRBV27 and J usage is TRBJ2-7; 15 bases map to TRBD2. This CDR3 spans 19 amino acids. Germline trimming cut 5 bases from V and 1 base from J; bases unmatched to any gene: 12. Germline CDR1 and CDR2: MNHEY and SMNVEV (reference sequence). CDR3 residues: CASSPPRTSGRGTSYEQYF. The CDR3 region has the DNA TGTGCCAGCAGTCCACCCCGGACTAGCGGGAGGGGTACTTCCTACGAGCAGTACTTC.

This chain links TRBV5-1 with TRBJ2-7, with D possibly being TRBD2 (5 bases). CDR1 is SGHRS and CDR2 is YFSETQ in the germline V gene. Trimming left V 0 bases short and J 7 bases short, with 20 bases between. The CDR3 extends over 16 amino acids. In nucleotides, the CDR3 is TGCGCCAGCAGCTTGGCCGGGCAGCGGACCTCGGGGGAGCAGTACTTC. Translation gives CASSLAGQRTSGEQYF.

This clone was counted between two and nine times. The V gene is TRBV7-8, the J gene TRBJ1-2; 10 bases fit TRBD1. Germline assignment: CDR1 SGHVS and CDR2 FQNEAQ. The CDR3 covers 16 residues. Germline trimming cut 0 bases from V and 5 bases from J; bases unmatched to any gene: 6. Here the CDR3 reads CASSLARDRGRYGYTF. For the CDR3, the DNA is TGTGCCAGCAGCTTAGCCCGGGACAGGGGAAGGTATGGCTACACCTTC.

This clone showed up just once. Written as DNA, the CDR3 is TGTGCCAGCAGCCACCTTCTGGCGACAGGGGCGGAGACTGAAGCTTTCTTT. Protein: CASSHLLATGAETEAFF. The V and J genes are TRBV14 and TRBJ1-1, with 8 bases aligning to TRBD1. V gave up 3 bases and J gave up 5 bases; unmatched junction bases: 14. The CDR3 totals 17 residues. Germline CDR1 SGHDN, CDR2 FVKESK.

The J gene is TRBJ1-6, the V gene TRBV6-1; TRBD1 matches at 7 bases. The trim removed 2 bases at V and 10 bases at J, leaving 11 bases unmatched. The CDR3 has 16 residues. Germline V gives CDR1 MNHNS, CDR2 SASEGT. The CDR3: CASSETPPGGLSPLHF. The CDR3 DNA reads TGTGCCAGCAGTGAAACCCCTCCAGGGGGTTTATCACCCCTCCACTTT.

V gene TRBV6-1 combines with J gene TRBJ2-7, with 14 bases matching TRBD2. This CDR3 contains 19 residues. CDR1 is MNHNS and CDR2 is SASEGT in the germline V gene. V gave up 3 bases and J gave up 3 bases; unmatched junction bases: 13. The chain's CDR3 is CASSDARTSGGRIVYEQYF. The CDR3 DNA reads as TGTGCCAGCAGTGACGCAAGGACTAGCGGGGGGAGGATTGTCTACGAGCAGTACTTC.

The chain combines TRBV27 with TRBJ2-1; 9 nucleotides agree with TRBD2. From germline, CDR1 is MNHEY and CDR2 SMNVEV (reference sequence). Trimming took 8 bases from V and 4 from J; bases not matched to a gene: 6. The CDR3 has 14 amino acids. CDR3 in amino acids: CASCPSGGYNEQFF. The CDR3 nucleotides are TGTGCCAGCTGTCCCAGCGGGGGGTACAATGAGCAGTTCTTC.

The chain couples TRBV7-8 to TRBJ1-5; TRBD1 agrees at 7 bases. V shed 6 bases and J 1 base; nucleotides not matched to a gene: 6. CDR1 is SGHVS, CDR2 FQNEAQ, per germline. The length of the CDR3 is 15 residues. The CDR3 sequence is CASSPDRESNQPQHF. The CDR3 nucleotides are TGTGCCAGCAGTCCCGACAGGGAAAGCAATCAGCCCCAGCATTTT.

V usage is TRBV5-1 and J usage is TRBJ2-5; D is perhaps TRBD2 (5 bases). The CDR3 has 13 residues. V was clipped by 2 bases and J by 5 bases, with 10 bases between them. Per germline, CDR1 SGHRS and CDR2 YFSETQ. CDR3 DNA sequence: TGCGCCAGCAGCTTCGAGGGCGGGGAGACCCAGTACTTC. Protein: CASSFEGGETQYF.